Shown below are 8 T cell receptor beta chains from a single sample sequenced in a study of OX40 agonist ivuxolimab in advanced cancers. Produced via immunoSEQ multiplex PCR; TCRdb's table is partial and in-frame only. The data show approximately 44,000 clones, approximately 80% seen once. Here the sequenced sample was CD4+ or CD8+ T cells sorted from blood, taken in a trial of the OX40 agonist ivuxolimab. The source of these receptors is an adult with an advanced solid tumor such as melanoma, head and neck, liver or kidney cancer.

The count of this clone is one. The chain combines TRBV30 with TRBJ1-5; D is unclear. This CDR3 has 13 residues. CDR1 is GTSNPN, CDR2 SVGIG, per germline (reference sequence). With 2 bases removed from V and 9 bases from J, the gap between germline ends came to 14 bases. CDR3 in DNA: TGTGCCTGGAGTACTAGCCTGGAAGGGCCCCAGCATTTT. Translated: CAWSTSLEGPQHF.

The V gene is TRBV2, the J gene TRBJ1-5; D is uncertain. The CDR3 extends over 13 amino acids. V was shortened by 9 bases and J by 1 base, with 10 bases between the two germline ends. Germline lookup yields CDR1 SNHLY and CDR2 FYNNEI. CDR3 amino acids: CASKGPSNQPQHF. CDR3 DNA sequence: TGTGCCAGTAAAGGACCCAGCAATCAGCCCCAGCATTTT.

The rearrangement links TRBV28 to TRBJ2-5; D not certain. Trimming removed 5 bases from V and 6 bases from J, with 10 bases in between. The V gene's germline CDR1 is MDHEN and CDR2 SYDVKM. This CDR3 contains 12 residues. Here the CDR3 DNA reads TGTGCCAGCAGTCGCCGGCCGAAGACCCAGTACTTC. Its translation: CASSRRPKTQYF.

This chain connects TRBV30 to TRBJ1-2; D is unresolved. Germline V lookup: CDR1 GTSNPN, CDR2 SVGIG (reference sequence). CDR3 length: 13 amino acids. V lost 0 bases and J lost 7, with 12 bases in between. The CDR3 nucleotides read TGTGCCTGGAGTGTACAAAAGGGTTTTGGCTACACCTTC. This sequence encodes CAWSVQKGFGYTF.

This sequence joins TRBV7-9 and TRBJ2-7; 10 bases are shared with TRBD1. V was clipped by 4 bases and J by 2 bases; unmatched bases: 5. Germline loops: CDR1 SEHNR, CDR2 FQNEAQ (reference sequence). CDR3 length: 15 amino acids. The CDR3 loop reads CASSSVGQGAYEQYF. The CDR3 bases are TGTGCCAGCAGCTCCGTCGGACAGGGGGCCTACGAGCAGTACTTC.

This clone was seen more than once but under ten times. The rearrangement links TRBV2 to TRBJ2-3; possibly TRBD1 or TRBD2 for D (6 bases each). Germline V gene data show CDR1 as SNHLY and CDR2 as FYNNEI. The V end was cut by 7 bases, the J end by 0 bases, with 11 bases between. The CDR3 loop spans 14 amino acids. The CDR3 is CASTGAGSTDTQYF. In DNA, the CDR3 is TGTGCCAGCACGGGGGCGGGAAGCACAGATACGCAGTATTTT.

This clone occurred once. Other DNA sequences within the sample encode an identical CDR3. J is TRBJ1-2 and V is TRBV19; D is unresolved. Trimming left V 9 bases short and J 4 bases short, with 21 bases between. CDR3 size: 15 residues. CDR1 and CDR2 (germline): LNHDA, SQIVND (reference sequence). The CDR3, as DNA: TGTGCCAGCTTTGTCGGTTATGGTGGGTTCTATGGCTACACCTTC. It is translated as CASFVGYGGFYGYTF.

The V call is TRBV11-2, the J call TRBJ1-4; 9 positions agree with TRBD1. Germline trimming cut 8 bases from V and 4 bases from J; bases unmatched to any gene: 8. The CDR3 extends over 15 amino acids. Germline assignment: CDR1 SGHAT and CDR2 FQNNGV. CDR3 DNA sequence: TGTGCCAGCGGATCAGGACAGGGGAATAATGAAAAACTGTTTTTT. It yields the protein CASGSGQGNNEKLFF.